A single sample gave rise to the 6 T cell receptor beta chains below, sequenced in a study of control samples from healthy donors and cancer patients. The assay was immunoSEQ multiplex PCR, and TCRdb's table has in-frame clones only and misses some. The profile shows about 43,000 clones, roughly 94% of them singletons. Sequenced: blood. The receptor source for this set is a man aged 60 to 69 in good health.

The rearrangement uses TRBV6-1 and TRBJ2-5, with a possible D match to TRBD1 (6 bases). CDR1 and CDR2 (germline): MNHNS, SASEGT. Between the trimmed V and J ends, which lost 2 bases and 1 base, there was a span of 11 bases. The CDR3 has 15 amino acids. The CDR3 nucleotides read TGTGCCAGCAGTGAATTTCGGACAGCCCAAGAGACCCAGTACTTC. As protein: CASSEFRTAQETQYF.

The rearrangement links TRBV30 to TRBJ1-4; D remains unclear. The CDR3 totals 13 residues. Germline V lookup: CDR1 GTSNPN, CDR2 SVGIG (reference sequence). Trimming left V 4 bases short and J 5 bases short, with 11 bases between. CDR3 loop: CAWNLQQNEKLFF. DNA of the CDR3: TGTGCCTGGAATCTACAGCAAAATGAAAAACTGTTTTTT.

V and J are TRBV5-4 and TRBJ2-7; tentatively, D is TRBD1 (6 bases). Germline CDR1 SGHNT, CDR2 YYREEE (reference sequence). There are 13 residues in the CDR3. V dropped 4 bases and J dropped 4 bases, with 12 bases sitting between them. The CDR3 nucleotides are TGTGCCAGCAGCAAGGGACAAAAATACGAGCAGTACTTC. Its translation is CASSKGQKYEQYF.

This rearrangement joins TRBV9 to TRBJ2-1; perhaps TRBD1 as D (5 bases). Trimming stripped 0 bases from V and 3 bases from J, with 10 bases between. The CDR3 spans 15 residues. CDR1 and CDR2 (germline): SGDLS, YYNGEE. CDR3 residues: CASSVEGRVYNEQFF. The CDR3 DNA sequence: TGTGCCAGCAGCGTAGAGGGGCGAGTCTACAATGAGCAGTTCTTC.

The chain employs TRBV4-1 and TRBJ2-7; D not resolved. CDR3 length: 15 amino acids. The germline gives CDR1 MGHRA, CDR2 YSYEKL. V was shortened by 1 base and J by 0 bases, with 10 bases between the two germline ends. The CDR3 sequence: CASSQGLELSYEQYF. In nucleotides, the CDR3 is TGCGCCAGCAGCCAAGGACTCGAGCTCTCCTACGAGCAGTACTTC.

This clone appeared once. The genes are TRBV11-2 and TRBJ1-2, with D tentatively TRBD1 (5 bases). The germline V gene has CDR1 SGHAT and CDR2 FQNNGV. V lost 8 bases to trimming and J lost 11 bases, with 18 bases between them. The CDR3 spans 12 residues. The CDR3 loop is CASERPGGGYTF. CDR3 DNA sequence: TGTGCCAGCGAACGACCTGGCGGGGGGTACACCTTC.